Each of the 18 T cell receptor beta chains below was sequenced from the same sample in a study of blood T cell repertoires in COVID-19. Using immunoSEQ multiplex PCR, the repertoire was profiled, and TCRdb retains in-frame clones only, with some absent. The sample shows hundreds of thousands of clones, roughly 80% of them seen only once. The sample comprised peripheral blood. Receptors were obtained from a woman aged 70-85 years with acute or convalescent COVID-19.

The chain couples TRBV10-3 to TRBJ2-7, with D possibly being TRBD1 (6 bases). CDR3 size: 11 residues. V was clipped by 6 bases and J by 4 bases, with 7 bases between them. The germline gives CDR1 ENHRY, CDR2 SYGVKD. The chain's CDR3 is CAISRGYEQYF. CDR3 in DNA: TGTGCCATCAGCAGGGGTTACGAGCAGTACTTC.

The J gene is TRBJ1-1, the V gene TRBV7-9, with 8 nucleotides matching TRBD1. With 5 bases clipped from V and 1 base from J, the junction kept 3 bases outside the gene matches. Per germline, CDR1 SEHNR and CDR2 FQNEAQ (reference sequence). The CDR3 length is 14 residues. This chain's CDR3 is CASSQGQGNTEAFF. In DNA form, the CDR3 reads TGTGCCAGCAGCCAAGGACAGGGGAACACTGAAGCTTTCTTT.

The V and J genes are TRBV30 and TRBJ1-6, with TRBD1 as a possible D gene (6 bases). V lost 3 bases and J 8 bases, leaving 17 bases between the germline ends. The germline CDR1 and CDR2 sequences are GTSNPN and SVGIG (reference sequence). CDR3 length equals 15 residues. The CDR3, as DNA: TGTGCCTGGAGCAACGAATCCAGGGGCGATTCACCCCTCCACTTT. Translated, it gives CAWSNESRGDSPLHF.

The rearrangement uses TRBV3-1 (or the pseudogene TRBV3-2) and TRBJ1-1; 12 bases match TRBD1. After removal of 0 bases from V and 5 bases from J, the junction contained 7 bases not matched to a gene. Germline loops: CDR1 LGHDT, CDR2 YNNKEL (reference sequence). The CDR3 consists of 17 residues. The CDR3, as DNA: TGTGCCAGCAGCCAAGAAAGGGGACAGGGGGCCAGGACTGAAGCTTTCTTT. It is translated as CASSQERGQGARTEAFF.

This chain joins TRBV4-2 and TRBJ1-4, with D perhaps TRBD1 (5 bases). Deletions cut 6 bases from V and 3 bases from J, with 8 bases between. Looked up from germline, CDR1 is LGHNA and CDR2 is YNFKEQ. The CDR3 runs to 13 residues. The CDR3 loop is CASRTAANEKLFF. The CDR3 DNA is TGTGCCAGCAGGACAGCAGCTAATGAAAAACTGTTTTTT.

This clone has a handful of counts. At one of its ends the junction is not consistent with the germline gene, which may arise from a read error. The chain uses TRBV7-7 and TRBJ2-1; 7 positions match TRBD1. The CDR3 has 17 amino acids. The germline V gene encodes CDR1 SSHAT and CDR2 FNYEAQ (reference sequence). Written as DNA, the CDR3 is TGTGCTAGCAGCCAACTAACGACAGGGCCTAACTACAATGAGCAGTTCTTC. Translation gives CASSQLTTGPNYNEQFF. Using reference TRBV7-7 and TRBJ2-1 for the parts outside the CDR3, the full variable domain is GAGVSQSPRYKVTKRGQDVTLRCDPISSHATLYWYQQALGQGPEFLTYFNYEAQPDKSGLPSDRFSAERPEGSISTLTIQRTEQRDSAMYRCASSQLTTGPNYNEQFFGPGTRLTVL.

The chain's CDR3 is CASSAPRTAMNTEAFF. As DNA, the CDR3 is TGTGCCAGCAGTGCCCCCCGGACAGCCATGAACACTGAAGCTTTCTTT. The chain employs TRBV25-1 and TRBJ1-1; the D gene is possibly TRBD1 (6 bases). This CDR3 spans 16 amino acids. With 4 bases removed from V and 0 bases from J, the gap between germline ends came to 15 bases. CDR1 is MGHDK, CDR2 SYGVNS, per germline.

A single count supports this clone. J is TRBJ1-5 and V is TRBV15; weak D call: TRBD1 (5 bases). V was clipped by 1 base and J by 3 bases, with 13 bases between them. There are 16 residues in the CDR3. The germline CDR1 and CDR2 sequences are LNHNV and YYDKDF (reference sequence). The CDR3 protein is CATSRVTGSINQPQHF. As DNA, the CDR3 is TGTGCCACCAGCAGAGTCACAGGCTCCATCAATCAGCCCCAGCATTTT.

V usage is TRBV6-5 and J usage is TRBJ1-4, with 11 nucleotides matching TRBD1. This CDR3 has 15 amino acids. Trimming at V came to 4 bases and at J to 7 bases, leaving 5 bases not matched to a gene. Germline loops: CDR1 MNHEY, CDR2 SVGAGI. The CDR3 sequence: CASSSPGTGGEKLFF. The CDR3, as DNA: TGTGCCAGCAGTTCACCCGGGACAGGGGGTGAAAAACTGTTTTTT.

This clone was seen just once. The CDR3 DNA is TGCGCCAGCAGCACCGGACAGCTTTACGAGCAGTACTTC. This codes for CASSTGQLYEQYF. The chain has TRBV5-1 and TRBJ2-7; D possibly corresponds to TRBD1 (6 bases). Trimming removed 4 bases at V and 4 bases at J, with 12 bases between. This CDR3 has 13 residues. Looked up from germline, CDR1 is SGHRS and CDR2 is YFSETQ.

The genes are TRBV19 and TRBJ1-6; unclear D gene. Germline V gene data show CDR1 as LNHDA and CDR2 as SQIVND (reference sequence). V shed 7 bases and J shed 3 bases, with 7 bases lying between them. The CDR3 covers 13 residues. The CDR3 is CASTEIYNSPLHF. The CDR3 coding sequence is TGTGCCAGTACCGAGATCTATAATTCACCCCTCCACTTT.

The V and J genes are TRBV7-2 and TRBJ1-3; weak D call: TRBD1 (6 bases). CDR1 is SGHTA, CDR2 FQGNSA, per germline. Trimming left V 1 base short and J 4 bases short, with 11 bases between. This CDR3 has 15 residues. DNA for the CDR3: TGTGCCAGCAGCTTAGGACAGGTCGCAGGAAACACCATATATTTT. It yields the protein CASSLGQVAGNTIYF.

Here the CDR3 reads CASSYGSGSDQPQHF. The CDR3 bases are TGTGCCAGCAGTTACGGGTCAGGGTCTGATCAGCCCCAGCATTTT. This sequence joins TRBV6-5 and TRBJ1-5; D perhaps matches TRBD1 (5 bases). V was cut by 2 bases and J by 5 bases, with 13 bases left in between. CDR3 length equals 15 residues. Germline loops: CDR1 MNHEY, CDR2 SVGAGI.

Note on this clone: One junction end disagrees with the germline gene, perhaps due to a read error. V and J are TRBV6-2 or TRBV6-3 and TRBJ1-1; TRBD1 might be the D (5 bases). The CDR3 runs 16 residues. Germline V gene lookup returns CDR1 MNHEY and CDR2 SVGEGT. CDR3 protein: CASIYNTQGRHTEAFF. The CDR3, as DNA: TGTGCCAGCATTTACAATACCCAGGGCCGACACACTGAAGCTTTCTTT.

The chain uses TRBV6-2 or TRBV6-3 and TRBJ2-7; unclear D gene. The CDR3 runs to 15 residues. Germline CDR1 reads MNHEY; CDR2 reads SVGEGT. The V end was cut by 2 bases, the J end by 0 bases, with 11 bases between. The CDR3 is CASSYTASGSYEQYF. CDR3 in DNA: TGTGCCAGCAGTTACACCGCTTCAGGCTCCTACGAGCAGTACTTC.

This clone was detected once. This chain uses TRBV18 with TRBJ1-1, with D tentatively TRBD1 (6 bases). The CDR3 sequence is 16 residues long. Trimming took off 5 bases at V and 0 bases at J, with 16 bases between the two ends. Germline CDR1 is KGHSH and CDR2 is LQKENI. Here the CDR3 DNA reads TGTGCCAGCTCATCAGGACAGCTCTACATGAACACTGAAGCTTTCTTT. Translated, it gives CASSSGQLYMNTEAFF.

The chain combines TRBV21-1 with TRBJ1-2; the table's D call TRBD1 went unverified against the DNA. TRBV21-1 is labeled a pseudogene. The CDR3 consists of 13 residues. Here the CDR3 reads CASSNNRASGYTF. The CDR3 DNA is TGTGCCAGCAGCAACAACAGGGCATCTGGCTACACCTTC.

This clone appeared once. In DNA form, the CDR3 reads TGCGCCAGGTCCCGGCGGGACAGGGGAAACTATGGCTACACCTTC. It codes for CARSRRDRGNYGYTF. The chain links TRBV5-1 to TRBJ1-2, with TRBD1 identical over 10 bases. J gave up 2 bases and V 8 bases, and 9 bases lay outside the gene matches. This CDR3 has 15 amino acids. Germline CDR1 SGHRS, CDR2 YFSETQ.